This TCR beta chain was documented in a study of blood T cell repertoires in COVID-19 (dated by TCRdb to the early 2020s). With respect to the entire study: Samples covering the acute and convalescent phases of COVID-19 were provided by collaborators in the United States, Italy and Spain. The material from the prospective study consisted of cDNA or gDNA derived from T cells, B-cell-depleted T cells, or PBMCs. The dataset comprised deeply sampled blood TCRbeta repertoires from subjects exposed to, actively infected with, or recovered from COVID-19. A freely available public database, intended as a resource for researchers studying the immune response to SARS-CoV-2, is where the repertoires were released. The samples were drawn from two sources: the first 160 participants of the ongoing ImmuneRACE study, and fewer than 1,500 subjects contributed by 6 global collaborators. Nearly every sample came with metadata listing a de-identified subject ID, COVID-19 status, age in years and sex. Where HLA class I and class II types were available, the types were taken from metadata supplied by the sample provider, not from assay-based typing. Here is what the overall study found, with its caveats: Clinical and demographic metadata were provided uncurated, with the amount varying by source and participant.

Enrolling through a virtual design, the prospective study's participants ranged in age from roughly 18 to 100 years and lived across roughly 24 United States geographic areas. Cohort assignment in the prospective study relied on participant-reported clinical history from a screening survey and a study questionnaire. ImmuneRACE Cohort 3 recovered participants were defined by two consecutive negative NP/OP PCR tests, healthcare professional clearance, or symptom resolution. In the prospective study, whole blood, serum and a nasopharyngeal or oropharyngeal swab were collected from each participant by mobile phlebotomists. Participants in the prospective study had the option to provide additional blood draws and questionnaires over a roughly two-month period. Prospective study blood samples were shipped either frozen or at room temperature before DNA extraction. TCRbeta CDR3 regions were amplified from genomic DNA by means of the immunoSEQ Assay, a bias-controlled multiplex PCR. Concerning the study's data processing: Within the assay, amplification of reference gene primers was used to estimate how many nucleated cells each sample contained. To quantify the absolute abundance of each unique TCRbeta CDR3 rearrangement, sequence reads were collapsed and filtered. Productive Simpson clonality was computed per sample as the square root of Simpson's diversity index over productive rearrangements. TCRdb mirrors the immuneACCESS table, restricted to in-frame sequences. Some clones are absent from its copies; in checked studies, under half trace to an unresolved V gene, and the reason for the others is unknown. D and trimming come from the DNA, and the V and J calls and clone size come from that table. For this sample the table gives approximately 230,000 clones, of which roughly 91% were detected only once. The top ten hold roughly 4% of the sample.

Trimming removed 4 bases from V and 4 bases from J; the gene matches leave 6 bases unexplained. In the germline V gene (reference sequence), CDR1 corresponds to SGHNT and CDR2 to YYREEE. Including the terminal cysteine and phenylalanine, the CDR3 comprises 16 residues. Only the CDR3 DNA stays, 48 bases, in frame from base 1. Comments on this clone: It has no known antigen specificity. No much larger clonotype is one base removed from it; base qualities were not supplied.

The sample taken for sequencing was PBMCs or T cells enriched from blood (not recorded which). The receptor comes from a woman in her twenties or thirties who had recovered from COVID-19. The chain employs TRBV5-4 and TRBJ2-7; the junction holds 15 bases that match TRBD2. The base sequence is TGTGCCAGCAGCCTATATGGGACTAGCGGGAGGTACGAGCAGTACTTC. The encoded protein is CASSLYGTSGRYEQYF. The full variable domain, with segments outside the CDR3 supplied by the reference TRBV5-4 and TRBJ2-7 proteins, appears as ETGVTQSPTHLIKTRGQQVTLRCSSQSGHNTVSWYQQALGQGPQFIFQYYREEENGRGNFPPRFSGLQFPNYSSELNVNALELDDSALYLCASSLYGTSGRYEQYFGPGTRLTVT.